This T cell receptor (beta chain) derives from a study of T cells in women clearing cervical HPV infection. Only in-frame clones appear in the TCRdb table, and some are missing; sequencing was by immunoSEQ multiplex PCR. This listing includes 25,000 to 30,000 clones. Germline CDR1 is SGHNT and CDR2 is YYREEE (reference sequence). The CDR3 runs 13 residues. Points on this clone: The read falls 3 residues short of the CDR3 end, and the missing part is taken from the germline J gene.

All donors had a single incident cervical HPV16 infection, not prevalent. The receptor's source is a woman between 18 and 70 years old with a cervical HPV16 infection that either progressed to CIN3+ or cleared (not recorded which). The specimen sequenced was blood buffy coat. V usage is TRBV5-4 and J usage is TRBJ2-3; D may correspond to TRBD1 or TRBD2 (5 bases each). The CDR3 DNA, read in part, is TGTGCCAGCAGCTTGTATAGGGGAGAGACG. Translation gives CASSLYRGET. The full CDR3 reads CASSLYRGETQYF.